This T cell receptor beta chain was sequenced for a study of cytomegalovirus exposure and HLA in healthy donors. General study findings and limits: Confirmation in vitro established that three CMV-associated chains were specific for CMV antigens. Available immune exposure information covered CMV serostatus only.

Looked up from germline, CDR1 is GTSNPN and CDR2 is SVGIG (reference sequence). The ends were cut back, 2 bases at V and 3 bases at J, with 19 bases in the middle. This CDR3 spans 16 amino acids. With respect to this clone: As yet, its antigen is unknown.

The primer mix had 60 Vbeta and 13 Jbeta primers. Per the original methods: A follow-up analysis tallied around 76 million unique TCR beta chains, roughly 9.9 million shared. Produced via immunoSEQ multiplex PCR; TCRdb's table is partial and in-frame only. V and J calls and clone size come straight from that table; D and trimming were deduced from the DNA. This sample yields 150,000 to 200,000 clones, of which about 80% are seen a single time; 1% belongs to the top ten. The material sequenced was PBMCs. The sequence derives from a woman in her fifties or sixties in good health and CMV-seropositive. V gene TRBV30 combines with J gene TRBJ1-2; D may be TRBD1 (5 bases). CDR3 protein: CAWSKIQARWDYGYTF. The DNA of the CDR3 is TGTGCCTGGAGTAAAATACAGGCCAGGTGGGACTATGGCTACACCTTC.